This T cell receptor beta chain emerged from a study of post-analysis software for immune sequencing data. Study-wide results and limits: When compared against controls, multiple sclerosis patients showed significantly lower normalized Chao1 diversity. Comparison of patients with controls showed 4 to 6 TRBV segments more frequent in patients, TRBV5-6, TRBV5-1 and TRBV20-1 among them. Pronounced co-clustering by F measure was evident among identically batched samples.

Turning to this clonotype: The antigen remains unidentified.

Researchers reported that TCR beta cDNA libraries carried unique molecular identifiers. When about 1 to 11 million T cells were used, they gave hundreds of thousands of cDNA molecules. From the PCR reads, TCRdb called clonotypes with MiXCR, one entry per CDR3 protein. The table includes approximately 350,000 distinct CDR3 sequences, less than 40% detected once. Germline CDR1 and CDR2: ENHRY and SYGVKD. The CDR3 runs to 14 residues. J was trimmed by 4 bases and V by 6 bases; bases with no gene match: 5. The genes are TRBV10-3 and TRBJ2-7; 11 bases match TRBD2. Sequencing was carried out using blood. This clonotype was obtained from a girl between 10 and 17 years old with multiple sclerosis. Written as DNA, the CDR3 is TGTGCCATCAGAACTAGCGGGGGCCAATACGAGCAGTACTTC. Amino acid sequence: CAIRTSGGQYEQYF.